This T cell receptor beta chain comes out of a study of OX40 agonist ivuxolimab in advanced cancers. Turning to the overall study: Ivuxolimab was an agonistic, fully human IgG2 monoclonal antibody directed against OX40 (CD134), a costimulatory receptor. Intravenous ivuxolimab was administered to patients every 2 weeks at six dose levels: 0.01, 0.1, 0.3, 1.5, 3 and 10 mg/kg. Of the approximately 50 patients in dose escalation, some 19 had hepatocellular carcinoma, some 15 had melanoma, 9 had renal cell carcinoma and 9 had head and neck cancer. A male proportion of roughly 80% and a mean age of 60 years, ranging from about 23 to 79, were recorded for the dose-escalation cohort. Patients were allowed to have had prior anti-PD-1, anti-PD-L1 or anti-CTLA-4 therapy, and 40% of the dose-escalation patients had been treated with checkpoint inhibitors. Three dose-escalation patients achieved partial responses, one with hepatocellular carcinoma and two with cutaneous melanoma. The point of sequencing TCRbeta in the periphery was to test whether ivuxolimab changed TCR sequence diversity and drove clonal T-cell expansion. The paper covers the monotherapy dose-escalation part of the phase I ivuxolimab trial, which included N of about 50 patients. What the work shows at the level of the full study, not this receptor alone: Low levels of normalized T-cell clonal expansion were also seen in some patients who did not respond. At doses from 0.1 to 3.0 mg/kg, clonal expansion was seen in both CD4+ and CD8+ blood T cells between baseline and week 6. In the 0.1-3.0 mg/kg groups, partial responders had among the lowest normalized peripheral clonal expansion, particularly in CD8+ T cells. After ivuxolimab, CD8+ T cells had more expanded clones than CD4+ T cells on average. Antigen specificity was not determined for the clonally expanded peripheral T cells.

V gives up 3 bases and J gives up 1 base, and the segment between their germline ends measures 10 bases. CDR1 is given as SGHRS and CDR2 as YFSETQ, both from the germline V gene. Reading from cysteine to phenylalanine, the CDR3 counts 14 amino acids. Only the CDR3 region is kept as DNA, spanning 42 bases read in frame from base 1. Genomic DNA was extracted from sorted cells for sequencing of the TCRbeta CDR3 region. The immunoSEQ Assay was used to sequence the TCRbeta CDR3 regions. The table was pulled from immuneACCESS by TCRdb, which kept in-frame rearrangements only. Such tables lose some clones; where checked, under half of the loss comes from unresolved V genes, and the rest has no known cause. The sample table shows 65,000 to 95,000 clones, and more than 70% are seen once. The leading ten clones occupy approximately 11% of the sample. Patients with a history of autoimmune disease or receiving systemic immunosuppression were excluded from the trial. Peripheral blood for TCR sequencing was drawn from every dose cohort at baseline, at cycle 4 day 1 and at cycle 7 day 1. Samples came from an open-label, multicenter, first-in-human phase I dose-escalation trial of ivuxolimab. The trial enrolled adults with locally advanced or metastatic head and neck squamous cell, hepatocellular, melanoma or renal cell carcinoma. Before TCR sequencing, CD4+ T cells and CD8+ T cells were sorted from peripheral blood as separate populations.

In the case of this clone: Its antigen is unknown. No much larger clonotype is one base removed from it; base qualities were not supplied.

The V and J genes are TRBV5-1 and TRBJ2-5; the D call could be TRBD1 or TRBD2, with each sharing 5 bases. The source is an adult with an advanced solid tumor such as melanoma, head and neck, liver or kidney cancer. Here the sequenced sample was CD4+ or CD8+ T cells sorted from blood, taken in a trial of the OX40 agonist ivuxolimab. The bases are TGCGCCAGCAGCTGGGACGGGGCCCAAGAGACCCAGTACTTC. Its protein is CASSWDGAQETQYF.